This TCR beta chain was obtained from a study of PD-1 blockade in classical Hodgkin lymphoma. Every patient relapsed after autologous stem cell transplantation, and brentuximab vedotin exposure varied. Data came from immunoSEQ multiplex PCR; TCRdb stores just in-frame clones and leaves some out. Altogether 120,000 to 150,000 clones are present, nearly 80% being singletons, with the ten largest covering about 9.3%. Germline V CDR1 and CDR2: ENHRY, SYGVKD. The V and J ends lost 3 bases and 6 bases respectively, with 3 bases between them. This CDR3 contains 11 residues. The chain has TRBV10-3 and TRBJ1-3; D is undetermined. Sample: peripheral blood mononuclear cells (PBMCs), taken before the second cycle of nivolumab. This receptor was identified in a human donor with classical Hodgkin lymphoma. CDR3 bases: TGTGCCATCAGTGAACTAAACACCATATATTTT. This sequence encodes CAISELNTIYF.